This record covers a single T cell receptor (beta chain). The antigen is undetermined. An end of the junction does not agree with germline; a read error may underlie this. The sample is drawn from a study of breast tumors, draining lymph nodes, adjacent tissues. TCRdb re-called the multiplex PCR reads with MiXCR, one entry per CDR3 protein. The table records some 150,000 distinct CDR3 sequences, about 30% of them present only once. CDR3 size: 16 residues. Germline V CDR1 and CDR2: MNHNY, SVGAGI (reference sequence). The study's findings and limits: Compared with basal-like, luminal-like tumors shared significantly more repertoire with nontumor tissue. Tumor TCR diversity was below lymph nodes but above nontumor tissue. Data only fit, rather than demonstrated, lymph node origin of most tumor T cells. Findings are consistent with lymph node origin and intratumoral expansion of most tumor T cells.

The lymph nodes were axillary draining lymph nodes from breast cancer patients. The chain uses TRBV6-6 and TRBJ1-1; 10 bases map to TRBD1. The clonotype comes from a female donor with breast cancer. Some clones in this sample may be carry-over from other donors' samples. The sequencing input was axillary lymph node tissue. The CDR3 bases are TGTGCCAGCAGTCACTCCGGGACAGGGGTGAACACTGAAGCTTTCTTT. Translating gives CASSHSGTGVNTEAFF.